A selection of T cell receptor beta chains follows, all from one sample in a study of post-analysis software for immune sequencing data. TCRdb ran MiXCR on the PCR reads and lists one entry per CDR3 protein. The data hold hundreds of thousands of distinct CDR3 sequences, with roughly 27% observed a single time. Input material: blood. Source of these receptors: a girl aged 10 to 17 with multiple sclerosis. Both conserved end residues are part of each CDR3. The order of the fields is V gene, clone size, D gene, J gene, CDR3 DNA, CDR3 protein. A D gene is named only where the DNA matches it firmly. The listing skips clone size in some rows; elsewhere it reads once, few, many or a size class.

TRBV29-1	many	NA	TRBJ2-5	TGCAGCGTCTCGGCCAGCCTAGAGACCCAGTACTTC	CSVSASLETQYF
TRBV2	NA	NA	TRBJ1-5	TGTGCCAGCACCCCTGACAGGCCGACCGTCTATAGCAATCAGCCCCAGCATTTT	CASTPDRPTVYSNQPQHF
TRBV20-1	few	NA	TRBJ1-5	TGCAGTGCTAGAGATCCGTCCGAACGGCGAAATCAGCCCCAGCATTTT	CSARDPSERRNQPQHF
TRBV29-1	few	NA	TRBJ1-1	TGCAGCGTTAACAGACAGCTGAACACTGAAGCTTTCTTT	CSVNRQLNTEAFF
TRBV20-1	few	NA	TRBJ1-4	TGCAGTGCTCTGACAGCAACTAATGAAAAACTGTTTTTT	CSALTATNEKLFF
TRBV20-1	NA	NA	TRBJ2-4	TGCAGTGCTACCCCGGACCCCGCTTCGGTCATTCAGTACTTC	CSATPDPASVIQYF
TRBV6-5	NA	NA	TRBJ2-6	TGTGCCAGCGGTTACATGGACAACGTCCTGACTTTC	CASGYMDNVLTF
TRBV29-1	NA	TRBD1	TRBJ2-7	TGCAGCGTTGTATTCACCGGGACAGGGCTCTCCTACGAGCAGTACTTC	CSVVFTGTGLSYEQYF
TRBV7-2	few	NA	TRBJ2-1	TGTGCCAGCAGCTTCTTCGCAGGGCCCAACAATGAGCAGTTCTTC	CASSFFAGPNNEQFF
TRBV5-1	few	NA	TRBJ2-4	TGCGCCAGCAGCCGGCCGCGGGGCCTAGCCAAAAACATTCAGTACTTC	CASSRPRGLAKNIQYF
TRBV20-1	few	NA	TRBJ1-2	TGCAGTGCTAGAGACCCCTCAAACCCGCGGGGCTACACCTTC	CSARDPSNPRGYTF
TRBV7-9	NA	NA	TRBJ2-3	TGTGCCAGCAGCTTAGCCTCCACAGCGGACCGCACAGATACGCAGTATTTT	CASSLASTADRTDTQYF
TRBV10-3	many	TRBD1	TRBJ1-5	TGTGCCATCGGGACAGGGGATAGCAATCAGCCCCAGCATTTT	CAIGTGDSNQPQHF
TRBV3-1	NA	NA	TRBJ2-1	TGTGCCAGCTTGGGGGGATACAATGAGCAGTTCTTC	CASLGGYNEQFF
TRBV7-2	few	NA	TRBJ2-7	TGTGCCAGCAGCTTAGGGGGGTTTGGGGAGCAGTACTTC	CASSLGGFGEQYF
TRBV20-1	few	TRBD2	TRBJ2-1	TGCAGTGCTAGGAGGACTAGCGGGAGCCACAATGAGCAGTTCTTC	CSARRTSGSHNEQFF
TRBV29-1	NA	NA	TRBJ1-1	TGCAGCGTTAAAGGTGGCCTGAACACTGAAGCTTTCTTT	CSVKGGLNTEAFF
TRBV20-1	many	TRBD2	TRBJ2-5	TGCAGTGCTACCCGGACTAGCGGGAGAGAGACCCAGTACTTC	CSATRTSGRETQYF
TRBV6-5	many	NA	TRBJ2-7	TGTGCCAGCAGTTCATTAAACGAGCAGTACTTC	CASSSLNEQYF
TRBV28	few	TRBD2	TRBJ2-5	TGTGCCAGCAGAGCTAGCGGGGGGGGACAAGAGACCCAGTACTTC	CASRASGGGQETQYF
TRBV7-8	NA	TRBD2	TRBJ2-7	TGTGCCAGCAGCACTGGACTAGCGGGGATTTACGAGCAGTACTTC	CASSTGLAGIYEQYF
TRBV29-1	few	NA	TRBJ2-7	TGCAGCGTTGATGGGAGCTCCTACGAGCAGTACTTC	CSVDGSSYEQYF
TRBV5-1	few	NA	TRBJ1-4	TGCGCCAGCAGGTCCGCAACTAATGAAAAACTGTTTTTT	CASRSATNEKLFF
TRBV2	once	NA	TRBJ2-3	TGTGCTCGCGGGCGGACTAGCACAGATACGCAGTATTTT	CARGRTSTDTQYF
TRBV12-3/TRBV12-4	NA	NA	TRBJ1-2	TGTGCCAGCACCCCCGCGGCTAGGGGGGGTCTCTATGGCTACACCTTC	CASTPAARGGLYGYTF
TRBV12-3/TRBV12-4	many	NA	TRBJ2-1	TGTGCCAGCAGTCAATCCGGGACACTAACCTACAATGAGCAGTTCTTC	CASSQSGTLTYNEQFF
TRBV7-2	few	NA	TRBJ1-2	TGTGCCAGCAGCGACCGACGGGGGGCAAATTATGGCTACACCTTC	CASSDRRGANYGYTF
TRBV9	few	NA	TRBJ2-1	TGTGTCAGCAGCGTATCCCCCGGGTTAAACAATGAGCAGTTCTTC	CVSSVSPGLNNEQFF
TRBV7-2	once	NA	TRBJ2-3	TGTGCCAGCAGCTTATTACGGGGGCCTAGCACAGATACGCGGTATTTT	CASSLLRGPSTDTRYF
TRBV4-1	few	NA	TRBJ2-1	TGCGCCAGCAGCCAAGTCCCAGGTACTGAGCAGTTCTTC	CASSQVPGTEQFF
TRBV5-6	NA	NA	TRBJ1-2	TGTGCCAGCAGCTTGGCGACAGTCGGCTATGGCTACACCTTC	CASSLATVGYGYTF
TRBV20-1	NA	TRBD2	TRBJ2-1	TGTAGTGCTAGAGGACTAGCGGGAGTTAGCAGTGGGCAGTTCTTC	CSARGLAGVSSGQFF
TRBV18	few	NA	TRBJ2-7	TGTGCCAGCTCACCGCTGCCGGGGAGGTACGAGCAGTACTTC	CASSPLPGRYEQYF
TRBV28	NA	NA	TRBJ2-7	TGTGCCAGCAGTTTCCGGACGGAGGTCTCCTACGAGCAGTACTTC	CASSFRTEVSYEQYF
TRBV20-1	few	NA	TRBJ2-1	TGCAGTGCCCCCCCCGCGGTAGGTGGCAATGAGCAGTTCTTC	CSAPPAVGGNEQFF
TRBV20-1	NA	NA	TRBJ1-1	TGCAGTGCTACCGGGGGGAACACTGAAGCTTTCTTT	CSATGGNTEAFF
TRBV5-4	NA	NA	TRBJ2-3	TGTGCCAGCAGTATGAGGGATACGCAGTATTTT	CASSMRDTQYF
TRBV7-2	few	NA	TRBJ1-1	TGTGCCAGCAGCCAGGGCCCGCAGGGCACTGAAGCTTTCTTT	CASSQGPQGTEAFF
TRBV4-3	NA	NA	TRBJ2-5	TGCGCCAGCAGCCAAGAAGTATTTGGGACCCAGTACTTC	CASSQEVFGTQYF
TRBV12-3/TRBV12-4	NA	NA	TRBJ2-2	TGTGCCAGCAGTTTAATGAGCGGCTCTAGGGCCGGGGAGCTGTTTTTT	CASSLMSGSRAGELFF
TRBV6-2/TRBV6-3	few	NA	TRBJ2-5	TGTGCCAGCAGTTATATCGGGGTTGGTGAGACCCAGTACTTC	CASSYIGVGETQYF
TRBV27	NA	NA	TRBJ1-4	TGTGCCAGCAGTAAGGAAAGACTTAATGAAAAACTGTTTTTT	CASSKERLNEKLFF
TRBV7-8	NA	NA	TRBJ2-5	TGTGCCAGCAGCCAAATAAGGACAGGCCAGGGGGGGGAGACCCAGTACTTC	CASSQIRTGQGGETQYF
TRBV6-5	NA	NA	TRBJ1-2	TGTGCCAGCAGAAGGGGTCTCCGCTACACCTTC	CASRRGLRYTF
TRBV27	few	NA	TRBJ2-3	TGTGCCAGCAGTTCCGGGGGGCGTGGGACAGATACGCAGTATTTT	CASSSGGRGTDTQYF
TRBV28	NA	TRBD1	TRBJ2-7	TGTGCCAGCAGTTTAGCTTCCCCGACAGGGGACGGGACAGGAGGAACCGAGCAGTACTTC	CASSLASPTGDGTGGTEQYF
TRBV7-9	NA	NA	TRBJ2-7	TGTGCCAGCAGCGGCGTAGGGCCGGACCATTACGAGCAGTACTTC	CASSGVGPDHYEQYF
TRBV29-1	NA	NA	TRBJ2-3	TGCAGCGTTGATACTTTCACAGATACGCAGTATTTT	CSVDTFTDTQYF
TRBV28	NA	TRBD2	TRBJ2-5	TGTGCCAGCAGTTCCTTAGCGGGAGGGCTGGAGACCCAGTACTTC	CASSSLAGGLETQYF
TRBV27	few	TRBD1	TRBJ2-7	TGTGCCAGCTCCGTACAGGGGGCCTACGAGCAGTACTTC	CASSVQGAYEQYF
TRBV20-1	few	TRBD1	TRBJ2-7	TGCAGTGCTAAGCAGGGGACAGGGACCTACGAGCAGTACTTC	CSAKQGTGTYEQYF
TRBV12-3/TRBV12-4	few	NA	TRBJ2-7	TGTGCCAGCAGCCACCAGACAGGTACCTCCTACGAGCAGTACTTC	CASSHQTGTSYEQYF
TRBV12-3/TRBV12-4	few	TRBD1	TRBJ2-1	TGTGCCAGCACCGTCCCGGGACAGGGGAATGAGCAGTTCTTC	CASTVPGQGNEQFF